This passage covers 16 T cell receptor beta chains from one sample sequenced in a study of blood T cells in healthy people across ages. Through a sample-barcoded 5' primer and a J-beta primer mix, a second PCR was run for roughly 6 to 11 cycles. A single record per CDR3 protein comes from TCRdb applying MiXCR to the 5' RACE reads. Among roughly 800,000 distinct CDR3 sequences, just under 25% were seen once, and the ten largest hold more than 7.5%. The same specimen was also included in a second study, on T cells of mothers and their children.

The sample consisted of blood. These receptors all stem from a boy younger than 18 in good health.

The chain links TRBV5-1 to TRBJ2-1; TRBD1 agrees at 10 bases. Losses at the gene ends were 5 bases for V and 9 bases for J; bases not matched to a gene: 8. Germline V gives CDR1 SGHRS, CDR2 YFSETQ. The CDR3 extends over 14 amino acids. The CDR3, as DNA: TGCGCCAGCAGGTCCGGGACAGGGGCGTCTGAGCAGTTCTTC. Translation gives CASRSGTGASEQFF. Together with reference TRBV5-1 and TRBJ2-1, the CDR3 gives the full variable domain: KAGVTQTPRYLIKTRGQQVTLSCSPISGHRSVSWYQQTPGQGLQFLFEYFSETQRNKGNFPGRFSGRQFSNSRSEMNVSTLELGDSALYLCASRSGTGASEQFFGPGTRLTVL.

Of note for this clonotype: Compared with germline, one end of the junction differs, possibly owing to a read error. The J gene is TRBJ2-5, the V gene TRBV7-7; 8 bases map to TRBD2. This CDR3 has 14 amino acids. Per germline, CDR1 SSHAT and CDR2 FNYEAQ (reference sequence). The CDR3 here is CASSPFGGGETQYF. CDR3 nucleotides: TGTGCTAGCAGCCCCTTCGGGGGGGGAGAGACCCAGTACTTC.

This clonotype was counted a few times. Since no conserved phenylalanine or tryptophan closes the CDR3, a read error is the likely cause. This chain connects TRBV5-5 to TRBJ2-3; D is unclear. This CDR3 comprises 14 residues. Germline V gene data show CDR1 as SGHKS and CDR2 as YYEKEE (reference sequence). Deletions cut 1 base from V and 5 bases from J, with 11 bases between. In nucleotides, the CDR3 is TGTGCCAGCAGCTTGCGACAACAAGAAGATACGCAGTATCTT. This encodes CASSLRQQEDTQYL.

This clonotype was counted only a few times. V gene TRBV9 combines with J gene TRBJ2-1; 8 nucleotides match TRBD1. The junction had 4 bases not matched to a gene; V was cut back by 3 bases and J by 8 bases. This CDR3 region has 13 residues. Germline-derived CDR1 and CDR2 are SGDLS and YYNGEE. This CDR3 reads CASSAQGADEQFF. The DNA for the CDR3 is TGTGCCAGCAGCGCCCAGGGGGCCGATGAGCAGTTCTTC.

The rearrangement links TRBV6-2 or TRBV6-3 to TRBJ2-1; D gene uncertain. Germline V gene sequence: CDR1 MNHEY, CDR2 SVGEGT. Trimming took off 5 bases at V and 0 bases at J, with 14 bases between the two ends. The CDR3 length is 16 residues. This chain's CDR3 is CASSPRAPSSYNEQFF. CDR3 sequence (DNA): TGTGCCAGCAGTCCCCGGGCACCTAGCTCCTACAATGAGCAGTTCTTC.

The chain joins TRBV7-9 to TRBJ2-5; D call uncertain. V lost 3 bases to trimming and J lost 6 bases, with 14 bases between them. Germline V CDR1 and CDR2: SEHNR, FQNEAQ (reference sequence). The CDR3 has 14 residues. CDR3 sequence: CASSLGDRRQTQYF. CDR3 DNA sequence: TGTGCCAGCAGCTTGGGTGACCGGCGGCAGACCCAGTACTTC.

The chain recombines TRBV11-1 with TRBJ1-1; weak D call: TRBD1 (6 bases). V was shortened by 3 bases and J by 0 bases, with 8 bases between the two germline ends. In germline, CDR1 is SGHAT, CDR2 FQDESV (reference sequence). The length of the CDR3 is 14 residues. The CDR3 protein is CASSFPGVNTEAFF. The CDR3 DNA reads TGTGCCAGCAGCTTTCCAGGGGTGAACACTGAAGCTTTCTTT.

The genes are TRBV7-6 and TRBJ1-2; D is unclear. Germline V gene sequence: CDR1 SGHVS, CDR2 FNYEAQ. The CDR3 length is 14 residues. Trimming cost V 8 bases and J 0 bases, with 13 bases left between them. In nucleotides, the CDR3 is TGTGCCAGCGGACCACGGGCAGCTAACTATGGCTACACCTTC. Its protein product is CASGPRAANYGYTF.

This sequence joins TRBV7-9 and TRBJ1-1; 7 bases map to TRBD1. Trimming at V came to 6 bases and at J to 5 bases, leaving 6 bases not matched to a gene. The CDR3 is 13 amino acids. Germline V gene data show CDR1 as SEHNR and CDR2 as FQNEAQ (reference sequence). CDR3 sequence: CASSFQGGTEAFF. In nucleotides, the CDR3 is TGTGCCAGCAGTTTCCAGGGGGGGACTGAAGCTTTCTTT.

The chain uses TRBV9 and TRBJ2-7; 8 bases line up with TRBD2. The trim removed 3 bases at V and 2 bases at J, leaving 7 bases unmatched. The CDR3 extends over 15 amino acids. The V gene's germline CDR1 is SGDLS and CDR2 YYNGEE. The CDR3 nucleotides read TGTGCCAGCAGCGCCTCGGGACTAGGAGCCTACGAGCAGTACTTC. Amino acids: CASSASGLGAYEQYF.

This clonotype was seen a handful of times. The J gene is TRBJ1-4, the V gene TRBV29-1; 9 bases align to TRBD1. In germline, CDR1 is SQVTM, CDR2 ANQGSEA. V shed 5 bases and J 10 bases; nucleotides not matched to a gene: 11. CDR3 length equals 14 residues. CDR3 coding DNA: TGCAGCGTTAGTACAGGGGGCGGTTCTGGAAAACTGTTTTTT. This encodes CSVSTGGGSGKLFF.

This chain joins TRBV20-1 and TRBJ1-2; D is perhaps TRBD1 (6 bases). Trimming removed 2 bases from V and 4 bases from J, with 11 bases in between. CDR3 length: 13 amino acids. In germline, CDR1 is DFQATT, CDR2 SNEGSKA (reference sequence). CDR3 region: CSARPGEGYGYTF. In DNA, the CDR3 is TGCAGTGCTAGACCAGGGGAGGGCTATGGCTACACCTTC.

In its sample, this clonotype was seen a few times. The CDR3 DNA reads as TGTGCCAGCACACAGGGGGTCGTCCTTTCGTCGGAGACCCAGTACTTC. Translated: CASTQGVVLSSETQYF. V usage is TRBV6-2 or TRBV6-3 and J usage is TRBJ2-5, with 8 bases that match TRBD1. The CDR3 has 16 amino acids. V shed 7 bases, J shed 5 bases, and the junction held 15 bases outside the gene matches. Germline V lookup: CDR1 MNHEY, CDR2 SVGEGT.

The chain is built from TRBV6-2 or TRBV6-3 and TRBJ2-7; 9 nucleotides match TRBD1. Germline V gene data show CDR1 as MNHEY and CDR2 as SVGEGT. The CDR3 totals 15 residues. V gave up 3 bases and J gave up 0 bases; unmatched junction bases: 3. CDR3 protein: CASSYEDRGSYEQYF. In DNA form, the CDR3 reads TGTGCCAGCAGTTATGAGGACAGGGGCTCCTACGAGCAGTACTTC.

This clonotype has more than one count but fewer than ten. The chain's CDR3 is CASSYKVGTSGDTQYF. In DNA form, the CDR3 reads TGTGCCAGCAGTTACAAAGTCGGGACTAGCGGAGATACGCAGTATTTT. This sequence joins TRBV6-2 or TRBV6-3 and TRBJ2-3; 11 bases agree with TRBD2. With V trimmed by 2 bases and J by 5 bases, 6 bases remained unmatched. The length of the CDR3 is 16 residues. Germline assignment: CDR1 MNHEY and CDR2 SVGEGT.

This clonotype turned up a few times. V is TRBV21-1 and J is TRBJ2-1; the table's TRBD1 call for D was not verified on the DNA. TRBV21-1 is recorded as a pseudogene. The CDR3 is made up of 15 amino acids. CDR3 loop: CASSSGSGGLNEQFF. CDR3 nucleotide sequence: TGTGCCAGCAGCTCCGGGAGCGGGGGATTAAATGAGCAGTTCTTC.